The clone carrying this T cell receptor (beta chain) appeared a single time. Its target is not known. Only in-frame clones appear in the TCRdb table, and some are missing; sequencing was by immunoSEQ multiplex PCR. The data hold about 120,000 clones, with 92% observed a single time. This sample stems from a study of T cell responses to AZD1222 COVID-19 vaccine. Study conclusions and caveats: The breadth and depth of Spike-specific TCRs increased once two AZD1222 doses had been given. White British donors predominated, females outnumbered males, and clonal diversity was possibly underestimated.

Sequenced material: peripheral blood, taken on day 0 of AZD1222 vaccination. The source of this sequence is an adult in good health.

CDR3 coding DNA: TGTGCCAGCAGTGCGGGGAACACTGAAGCTTTCTTT. As protein: CASSAGNTEAFF. The chain couples TRBV12-3 or TRBV12-4 to TRBJ1-1; D is unclear. V dropped 5 bases and J dropped 1 base, with 5 bases sitting between them. This CDR3 has 12 amino acids.